These 2 T cell receptor beta chains came from one sample sequenced in a study of shared clonotypes between healthy human individuals. Only in-frame clones appear in the TCRdb table, and some are missing; sequencing was by immunoSEQ multiplex PCR. The data show about 500,000 clones, more than 70% seen once. Sequencing was done on a sample of PBMCs. The receptors shown here come from a woman between 35 and 50 years old in good health. Some clones in this sample may be carry-over from other donors' samples.

The rearrangement joins TRBV28 to TRBJ2-7; D call uncertain. CDR1 and CDR2 (germline): MDHEN, SYDVKM. The CDR3 extends over 15 amino acids. V lost 7 bases to trimming and J lost 6 bases, with 22 bases between them. The CDR3 DNA sequence: TGTGCCAGCACCGACGTGGCGGCAGATGCGGCCGAGCAGTACTTC. Translated, it gives CASTDVAADAAEQYF.

The V and J genes are TRBV6-1 and TRBJ1-2; no reliable D call. Germline V CDR1 and CDR2: MNHNS, SASEGT. With 3 bases removed from V and 2 bases from J, the gap between germline ends came to 10 bases. CDR3 length: 14 residues. The DNA for the CDR3 is TGTGCCAGCAGTGATTCAGCCAGCAACTATGGCTACACCTTC. It specifies CASSDSASNYGYTF.